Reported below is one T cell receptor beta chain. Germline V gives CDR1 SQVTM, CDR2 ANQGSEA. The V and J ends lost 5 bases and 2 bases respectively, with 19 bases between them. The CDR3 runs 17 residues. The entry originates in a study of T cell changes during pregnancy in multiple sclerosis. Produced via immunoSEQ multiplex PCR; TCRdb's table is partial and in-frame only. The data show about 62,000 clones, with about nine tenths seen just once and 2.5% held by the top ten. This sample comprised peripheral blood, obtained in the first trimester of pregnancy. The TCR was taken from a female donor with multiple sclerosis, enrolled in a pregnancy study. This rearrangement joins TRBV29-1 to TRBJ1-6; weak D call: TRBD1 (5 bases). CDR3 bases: TGCAGCGTTTTACGGATTTATCGGGGGGCCTATAATTCACCCCTCCACTTT. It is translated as CSVLRIYRGAYNSPLHF.